The 27 T cell receptor beta chains in this list originate from one sample, sequenced in a study of OX40 agonist ivuxolimab in advanced cancers. TCRdb's copy holds only in-frame clones and misses some; the assay was immunoSEQ multiplex PCR. The data contain fewer than 70,000 clones, roughly 80% of them seen just once; the ten biggest clones take up approximately 2%. Here the sequenced sample was CD4+ or CD8+ T cells sorted from blood, taken in a trial of the OX40 agonist ivuxolimab. Source of these receptors: an adult with an advanced solid tumor such as melanoma, head and neck, liver or kidney cancer.

A single count supports this clone. The gene calls are TRBV30 and TRBJ1-6; tentative D call: TRBD1 (5 bases). CDR1 is GTSNPN and CDR2 is SVGIG in the germline V gene (reference sequence). The V end lost 7 bases, the J end lost 9 bases, and 22 bases lay between the germline ends. The CDR3 consists of 15 residues. The CDR3 DNA sequence: TGTGCCTCTATTGGGGGTCTAGGCGTGAGTTCACCCCTCCACTTT. Translation gives CASIGGLGVSSPLHF.

The chain combines TRBV11-2 with TRBJ2-7; no clear D gene. V was pared by 1 base and J by 0 bases, with 7 bases between. The CDR3 runs 14 residues. CDR1 is SGHAT and CDR2 is FQNNGV in the germline V gene. The CDR3 reads CASSLALSSYEQYF. The DNA of the CDR3 is TGTGCCAGCAGCTTAGCCTTGAGCTCCTACGAGCAGTACTTC.

The V gene is TRBV30, the J gene TRBJ1-5; D unclear. Trimming cost V 3 bases and J 0 bases, with 9 bases left between them. The CDR3 is made up of 14 amino acids. Germline CDR1 is GTSNPN and CDR2 is SVGIG (reference sequence). The CDR3 bases are TGTGCCTGGAGGCCCCCCTTTAGCAATCAGCCCCAGCATTTT. Translating it yields CAWRPPFSNQPQHF.

V is TRBV9 and J is TRBJ2-5, with D perhaps TRBD2 (6 bases). The CDR3 is made up of 14 amino acids. V lost 2 bases to trimming and J lost 2 bases, with 10 bases between them. The germline V gene has CDR1 SGDLS and CDR2 YYNGEE. CDR3 in amino acids: CASSVGGTQETQYF. The CDR3 DNA follows: TGTGCCAGCAGCGTCGGGGGTACTCAAGAGACCCAGTACTTC.

The chain joins TRBV18 to TRBJ2-5; TRBD2 matches 10 bases. The trim removed 4 bases at V and 5 bases at J, leaving 10 bases unmatched. CDR1 is KGHSH and CDR2 is LQKENI in the germline V gene. The CDR3 totals 16 residues. DNA of the CDR3: TGTGCCAGCTCACGGACTAGCGGTTCAGGCGTGGAGACCCAGTACTTC. It is translated as CASSRTSGSGVETQYF.

This chain links TRBV18 with TRBJ2-1, with D possibly called TRBD1 or TRBD2 (5 bases each). Germline V gene data show CDR1 as KGHSH and CDR2 as LQKENI. With 6 bases removed from V and 0 bases from J, the gap between germline ends came to 18 bases. This CDR3 contains 17 residues. The CDR3 DNA reads TGTGCCAGCTCGAACAGAGGGACGGGTAGCTCCTACAATGAGCAGTTCTTC. The encoded protein is CASSNRGTGSSYNEQFF.

J is TRBJ2-7 and V is TRBV5-6; D is uncertain. V was cut by 0 bases and J by 3 bases, with 7 bases left in between. The CDR3 loop spans 13 amino acids. CDR1 and CDR2 (germline): SGHDT, YYEEEE. CDR3 DNA sequence: TGTGCCAGCAGCTTGGATCTCTTCTACGAGCAGTACTTC. It is translated as CASSLDLFYEQYF.

The chain combines TRBV21-1 with TRBJ2-6. TRBV21-1 is assigned pseudogene status. The CDR3 is 16 amino acids. This CDR3 reads CASSKAPTSGANVLTF. CDR3 nucleotide sequence: TGTGCCAGCAGCAAAGCGCCCACCTCTGGGGCCAACGTCCTGACTTTC.

This rearrangement joins TRBV10-3 to TRBJ2-2; D call uncertain. In germline, CDR1 is ENHRY, CDR2 SYGVKD. Trimming took off 6 bases at V and 6 bases at J, with 14 bases between the two ends. The CDR3 is made up of 14 amino acids. The CDR3 DNA sequence: TGTGCCATCAGCGAAGGTCCCCGGGCCGGGGAGCTGTTTTTT. Translation: CAISEGPRAGELFF.

The chain combines TRBV9 with TRBJ2-7, with TRBD2 matching over 8 bases. The CDR3 covers 17 residues. The germline V gene has CDR1 SGDLS and CDR2 YYNGEE. Trimming at V came to 4 bases and at J to 3 bases, leaving 15 bases not matched to a gene. CDR3 coding DNA: TGTGCCAGCAGCATACAACCGGGACTAGTATCCCACTACGAGCAGTACTTC. This gives the protein CASSIQPGLVSHYEQYF.

This clone turned up a few times. The chain couples TRBV7-6 to TRBJ2-5, with D perhaps given as TRBD1 or TRBD2 (6 bases each). This CDR3 contains 15 residues. CDR1 is SGHVS and CDR2 is FNYEAQ in the germline V gene. Trimming shortened V by 3 bases and J by 4 bases, and 15 bases separated the two germline ends. The CDR3 DNA sequence: TGTGCCAGCAGCTTGCCGGGGGCAACGGGAGAGACCCAGTACTTC. Protein: CASSLPGATGETQYF. Variable domain in full (rest from reference TRBV7-6 and TRBJ2-5): GAGVSQSPRYKVTKRGQDVALRCDPISGHVSLYWYRQALGQGPEFLTYFNYEAQQDKSGLPNDRFSAERPEGSISTLTIQRTEQRDSAMYRCASSLPGATGETQYFGPGTRLLVL.

This clone appeared a few times. V usage is TRBV5-1 and J usage is TRBJ1-2, with D uncertain. CDR3 size: 13 residues. Trimming removed 4 bases from V and 6 bases from J, with 13 bases in between. Germline CDR1 reads SGHRS; CDR2 reads YFSETQ. The CDR3: CASSPTASDGYTF. DNA for the CDR3: TGCGCCAGCAGCCCTACAGCGTCAGATGGCTACACCTTC. The variable domain in full, with the rest retrieved from reference TRBV5-1 and TRBJ1-2, is KAGVTQTPRYLIKTRGQQVTLSCSPISGHRSVSWYQQTPGQGLQFLFEYFSETQRNKGNFPGRFSGRQFSNSRSEMNVSTLELGDSALYLCASSPTASDGYTFGSGTRLTVV.

This chain connects TRBV19 to TRBJ2-5; 14 bases align to TRBD2. Germline V gene data show CDR1 as LNHDA and CDR2 as SQIVND (reference sequence). The CDR3 runs to 16 residues. The ends lost 6 bases at V and 5 bases at J; junction bases unmatched: 8. The CDR3 sequence: CASSVSGTSGSETQYF. In DNA, the CDR3 is TGTGCCAGTAGCGTATCTGGGACTAGCGGGAGTGAGACCCAGTACTTC.

The rearrangement uses TRBV19 and TRBJ2-5, with D possibly being TRBD1 or TRBD2 (5 bases each). The CDR3 is made up of 12 amino acids. Germline V gene lookup returns CDR1 LNHDA and CDR2 SQIVND (reference sequence). The V end lost 5 bases, the J end lost 2 bases, and 6 bases lay between the germline ends. CDR3 sequence: CASSGGQETQYF. The CDR3 DNA is TGTGCCAGTAGTGGGGGACAAGAGACCCAGTACTTC.

The chain joins TRBV7-8 to TRBJ1-5, with 7 bases fitting TRBD1. V was clipped by 4 bases and J by 10 bases; unmatched bases: 13. The CDR3 runs to 15 residues. Germline V gene sequence: CDR1 SGHVS, CDR2 FQNEAQ. The CDR3 protein is CASSYGTASYTPQHF. CDR3 coding DNA: TGTGCCAGCAGCTACGGGACAGCCTCTTATACTCCCCAGCATTTT.

This chain joins TRBV2 and TRBJ2-7; the D is unclear. The germline gives CDR1 SNHLY, CDR2 FYNNEI. The V and J ends lost 8 bases and 7 bases respectively, with 15 bases between them. This CDR3 comprises 12 residues. The CDR3 spells CASRFTVGEQYF. The CDR3 DNA sequence: TGTGCCAGCCGATTTACGGTGGGGGAGCAGTACTTC. The variable domain in full, with the rest retrieved from reference TRBV2 and TRBJ2-7, is EPEVTQTPSHQVTQMGQEVILRCVPISNHLYFYWYRQILGQKVEFLVSFYNNEISEKSEIFDDQFSVERPDGSNFTLKIRSTKLEDSAMYFCASRFTVGEQYFGPGTRLTVT.

The chain links TRBV6-6 to TRBJ1-1, with D maybe TRBD1 (5 bases). The germline V gene has CDR1 MNHNY and CDR2 SVGAGI (reference sequence). Trimming left V 6 bases short and J 4 bases short, with 12 bases between. CDR3 length: 13 residues. The CDR3 protein is CASRREGSTEAFF. The CDR3 coding sequence is TGTGCCAGCAGAAGGGAGGGGAGCACTGAAGCTTTCTTT.

This clone was counted only a few times. The chain combines TRBV11-1 with TRBJ1-2; TRBD1 matches at 9 bases. V shed 5 bases and J 0 bases; nucleotides not matched to a gene: 10. The CDR3 length is 17 residues. CDR1 is SGHAT and CDR2 is FQDESV in the germline V gene (reference sequence). CDR3 in DNA: TGTGCCAGCAGCCCAAGAGGGACAGGGCGAGCTAACTATGGCTACACCTTC. Amino acid sequence: CASSPRGTGRANYGYTF.

The chain combines TRBV19 with TRBJ2-1; D perhaps matches TRBD2 (6 bases). The CDR3 is made up of 15 amino acids. Germline lookup yields CDR1 LNHDA and CDR2 SQIVND (reference sequence). V shed 4 bases and J shed 9 bases, with 19 bases lying between them. CDR3 loop: CASSTPGAGYIEQFF. The CDR3 nucleotides read TGTGCCAGTAGTACTCCAGGCGCGGGGTATATTGAGCAGTTCTTC.

This chain joins TRBV27 and TRBJ2-1; weak D call: TRBD2 (6 bases). The CDR3 is made up of 11 amino acids. The V gene lost 8 bases and the J gene lost 4 bases, with 6 bases spanning the gap. CDR1 and CDR2 from the germline V gene are MNHEY and SMNVEV (reference sequence). The CDR3, as DNA: TGTGCCAGCGGAGGGTACAATGAGCAGTTCTTC. Its translation is CASGGYNEQFF.

This clone was recorded once. The gene calls are TRBV6-5 and TRBJ2-1, with TRBD2 matching 7 bases. Germline V gene data show CDR1 as MNHEY and CDR2 as SVGAGI. Germline trimming cut 0 bases from V and 0 bases from J; bases unmatched to any gene: 2. There are 16 residues in the CDR3. The CDR3 bases are TGTGCCAGCAGTTACTCCGGGGGGAGCTCCTACAATGAGCAGTTCTTC. This codes for CASSYSGGSSYNEQFF.

This chain connects TRBV11-1 to TRBJ2-7, with TRBD2 matching over 8 bases. With 5 bases clipped from V and 4 bases from J, the junction kept 7 bases outside the gene matches. This CDR3 spans 14 amino acids. CDR1 SGHAT and CDR2 FQDESV come from the germline V gene (reference sequence). The CDR3: CASSAGGLPYEQYF. DNA of the CDR3: TGTGCCAGCAGCGCGGGGGGACTTCCTTACGAGCAGTACTTC.

V is TRBV2 and J is TRBJ1-5; weak D call: TRBD1 (5 bases). Germline CDR1 is SNHLY and CDR2 is FYNNEI. V lost 3 bases and J 4 bases, leaving 16 bases between the germline ends. The CDR3 totals 16 residues. In DNA, the CDR3 is TGTGCCAGCAGTGATGGACAAGGACTCCGGAATCAGCCCCAGCATTTT. Its protein is CASSDGQGLRNQPQHF.

This chain uses TRBV6-5 with TRBJ2-6; maybe TRBD2 (6 bases). Germline CDR1 and CDR2: MNHEY and SVGAGI. The length of the CDR3 is 15 residues. Trimming shortened V by 9 bases and J by 0 bases, and 12 bases separated the two germline ends. The CDR3 here is CASTSSGSGANVLTF. The CDR3 nucleotides read TGTGCCAGTACTAGCAGTGGCTCTGGGGCCAACGTCCTGACTTTC.

The chain is built from TRBV10-1 and TRBJ2-3, with TRBD1 matching 7 bases. CDR1 is WNHNN and CDR2 is SYGVQD in the germline V gene (reference sequence). After removal of 4 bases from V and 4 bases from J, the junction contained 2 bases not matched to a gene. The CDR3 runs to 13 residues. CDR3 amino acids: CASSVRGPDTQYF. The CDR3 nucleotides are TGCGCCAGCAGTGTAAGGGGGCCAGATACGCAGTATTTT.

The chain recombines TRBV18 with TRBJ2-7; D gene uncertain. This CDR3 has 15 residues. Deletions cut 3 bases from V and 0 bases from J, with 12 bases between. Germline V gene lookup returns CDR1 KGHSH and CDR2 LQKENI. In nucleotides, the CDR3 is TGTGCCAGCTCACCTTCCTTGGGCCCCTCCTACGAGCAGTACTTC. Amino acid sequence: CASSPSLGPSYEQYF.

This clone was observed a single time. This sequence joins TRBV4-3 and TRBJ1-6; D ambiguous. CDR1 and CDR2 from the germline V gene are LGHNA and YSLEER. The V and J ends lost 6 bases and 7 bases respectively, with 19 bases between them. The CDR3 runs 16 residues. The CDR3 DNA reads as TGCGCCAGCAGGCCCCTTCTACGAGAGTTCAATTCACCCCTCCACTTT. This sequence encodes CASRPLLREFNSPLHF.